This entry lists 18 T cell receptor beta chains sequenced from one sample in a study of OX40 agonist ivuxolimab in advanced cancers. Sequenced by immunoSEQ multiplex PCR; TCRdb stores in-frame clones only, minus some. The table shows about 110,000 clones, with 90% occurring only once. The specimen comprised CD4+ or CD8+ T cells sorted from blood, sampled in a trial of the OX40 agonist ivuxolimab. All receptors derive from an adult with an advanced solid tumor such as melanoma, head and neck, liver or kidney cancer.

The chain carries TRBV7-8 and TRBJ2-1, with a weak D call TRBD1 (6 bases). This CDR3 is 14 amino acids long. Trimming left V 7 bases short and J 5 bases short, with 15 bases between. Germline lookup yields CDR1 SGHVS and CDR2 FQNEAQ. The CDR3, as DNA: TGTGCCAGCACGTCTCTGACAGGTAACAATGAGCAGTTCTTC. Its protein product is CASTSLTGNNEQFF.

The V call is TRBV7-3, the J call TRBJ2-5; maybe TRBD2 (5 bases). The V gene lost 7 bases and the J gene lost 5 bases, with 14 bases spanning the gap. Germline V gene lookup returns CDR1 SGHTA and CDR2 FQGTGA. This CDR3 region has 13 residues. The CDR3 DNA reads TGTGCCAGCAACTCCGGGGTCCTGGAGACCCAGTACTTC. Translated, it gives CASNSGVLETQYF.

This chain connects TRBV13 to TRBJ2-1; 8 positions match TRBD1. Germline V gene sequence: CDR1 PRHDT, CDR2 FYEKMQ (reference sequence). The junction had 8 bases not matched to a gene; V was cut back by 7 bases and J by 0 bases. The CDR3 loop spans 16 amino acids. The CDR3 sequence is CASNPQGGSSYNEQFF. Here the CDR3 DNA reads TGTGCCAGCAACCCACAGGGGGGTAGCTCCTACAATGAGCAGTTCTTC.

The rearrangement joins TRBV5-1 to TRBJ1-3; weak D call: TRBD1 (5 bases). The CDR3 runs 14 residues. CDR1 and CDR2 (germline): SGHRS, YFSETQ. Trimming removed 2 bases at V and 4 bases at J, with 10 bases between. The CDR3 here is CASSFSDRGNTIYF. The DNA of the CDR3 is TGCGCCAGCAGCTTTTCCGACAGAGGAAACACCATATATTTT.

The rearrangement uses TRBV30 and TRBJ2-7, with D tentatively TRBD2 (5 bases). This CDR3 is built from 11 residues. V lost 5 bases and J lost 2, with 7 bases in between. Germline lookup yields CDR1 GTSNPN and CDR2 SVGIG (reference sequence). The CDR3 sequence is CAWGSTYEQYF. The DNA for the CDR3 is TGTGCCTGGGGGAGTACCTACGAGCAGTACTTC.

The chain has TRBV6-5 and TRBJ1-2; TRBD1 aligns across 8 bases. The germline CDR1 and CDR2 sequences are MNHEY and SVGAGI. The V and J ends lost 0 bases and 4 bases, in that order; junction bases with no gene match: 7. The CDR3 totals 16 residues. The DNA for the CDR3 is TGTGCCAGCAGTTACTCTCCAACAGGGGGTGGCTATGGCTACACCTTC. Amino acids: CASSYSPTGGGYGYTF.

This clone was seen only a few times. The chain joins TRBV2 to TRBJ2-7; D tentatively reads TRBD1 or TRBD2 (5 bases each). This CDR3 contains 14 residues. The V end was cut by 4 bases, the J end by 2 bases, with 12 bases between. Germline V gene lookup returns CDR1 SNHLY and CDR2 FYNNEI. The DNA of the CDR3 is TGTGCCAGCAGTGCCAGGGAGCCTCCCTACGAGCAGTACTTC. Translating gives CASSAREPPYEQYF.

The rearrangement uses TRBV5-1 and TRBJ2-1; 8 bases fit TRBD2. Germline V gives CDR1 SGHRS, CDR2 YFSETQ. J was trimmed by 0 bases and V by 1 base; bases with no gene match: 3. The CDR3 spans 16 residues. CDR3 amino acids: CASSLRTSFSYNEQFF. The CDR3 DNA follows: TGCGCCAGCAGCTTGAGGACTAGCTTCTCCTACAATGAGCAGTTCTTC.

This sequence joins TRBV23-1 and TRBJ1-5; the D gene is possibly TRBD1 (5 bases). TRBV23-1 is treated as an ORF (open reading frame) with a function not yet certain. This CDR3 is built from 14 residues. The V and J ends lost 6 bases and 6 bases respectively, with 15 bases between them. DNA for the CDR3: TGCGCCAGCAGCCCCCCAGGGAATGTTCAGCCCCAGCATTTT. Amino acid sequence: CASSPPGNVQPQHF.

The V call is TRBV6-1, the J call TRBJ2-1; 8 bases match TRBD2. Germline CDR1 reads MNHNS; CDR2 reads SASEGT. The CDR3 is 12 residues long. V trimming: 5 bases; J trimming: 10 bases; junction bases outside the gene matches: 4. The CDR3 DNA reads as TGTGCCAGCAGTCCGCGGGGGGTCGAGCAGTTCTTC. This codes for CASSPRGVEQFF.

J is TRBJ1-1 and V is TRBV5-6; the match to TRBD1 covers 8 bases. V lost 3 bases, J lost 8 bases, and 9 bases stayed unmatched. This CDR3 contains 14 residues. Germline CDR1 and CDR2: SGHDT and YYEEEE. Here the CDR3 reads CASSSGGRVREAFF. DNA of the CDR3: TGTGCCAGCAGCTCAGGGGGCAGGGTAAGGGAAGCTTTCTTT.

The rearrangement links TRBV19 to TRBJ1-5; weak D call: TRBD1 (5 bases). Germline CDR1 is LNHDA and CDR2 is SQIVND (reference sequence). The ends were cut back, 6 bases at V and 4 bases at J, with 10 bases in the middle. CDR3 length: 13 amino acids. Here the CDR3 reads CASSRTRNQPQHF. In DNA form, the CDR3 reads TGTGCCAGTAGCCGGACAAGGAATCAGCCCCAGCATTTT.

The J gene is TRBJ1-4, the V gene TRBV18, with D uncertain. In germline, CDR1 is KGHSH, CDR2 LQKENI. The CDR3 is made up of 15 amino acids. Trimming left V 1 base short and J 2 bases short, with 8 bases between. This CDR3 reads CASSPLGSTNEKLFF. In DNA, the CDR3 is TGTGCCAGCTCACCACTGGGGTCTACTAATGAAAAACTGTTTTTT.

V is TRBV29-1 and J is TRBJ2-7, with 9 positions matching TRBD2. With 4 bases clipped from V and 5 bases from J, the junction kept 9 bases outside the gene matches. This CDR3 contains 14 residues. Germline CDR1 and CDR2: SQVTM and ANQGSEA. CDR3 sequence: CSVGHSGGPNEQYF. CDR3 coding DNA: TGCAGCGTTGGGCACAGCGGGGGGCCCAACGAGCAGTACTTC.

In DNA, the CDR3 is TGTGCCAGCAGTTACACGGACAGGGAGGGCGAGCAGTACTTC. Protein product: CASSYTDREGEQYF. The chain has TRBV6-5 and TRBJ2-7, with D maybe TRBD1 (8 bases). Deletions cut 2 bases from V and 6 bases from J, with 14 bases between. Germline CDR1 MNHEY, CDR2 SVGAGI. The CDR3 consists of 14 residues.

This clone was seen only a few times. V usage is TRBV4-2 and J usage is TRBJ1-1; TRBD1 is a possible D gene (5 bases). V was pared by 5 bases and J by 3 bases, with 10 bases between. There are 13 residues in the CDR3. Germline lookup yields CDR1 LGHNA and CDR2 YNFKEQ. This CDR3 reads CASSRGVDTEAFF. The CDR3 DNA sequence: TGTGCCAGCAGCAGGGGAGTTGACACTGAAGCTTTCTTT.

This clone appeared a single time. The chain carries TRBV6-5 and TRBJ1-5; the D gene is possibly TRBD1 (5 bases). Germline lookup yields CDR1 MNHEY and CDR2 SVGAGI. V shed 5 bases and J shed 7 bases, with 12 bases lying between them. There are 13 residues in the CDR3. The CDR3 here is CASSAIGTQPQHF. The CDR3 DNA follows: TGTGCCAGCAGTGCTATAGGGACCCAGCCCCAGCATTTT.

The V and J genes are TRBV1 and TRBJ2-3; TRBD2, the D gene given by the table, was not confirmed from the DNA. TRBV1 is labeled a pseudogene. The CDR3 is 16 amino acids. CDR3 DNA sequence: TGCACCAGCAGCCAAGGGGCGGGGCCAAGCACAGATACGCAGTATTTT. Encoded protein: CTSSQGAGPSTDTQYF.